Each of the 28 T cell receptor beta chains below was sequenced from the same sample in a study of blood T cells in healthy people across ages. Then a second PCR, running about 6 to 12 cycles, was carried out with a sample-barcoded 5' primer and a J-beta primer mix. TCRdb analysed the 5' RACE reads with MiXCR anew, one entry per CDR3 protein. The data hold about 840,000 distinct CDR3 sequences, with just under 30% observed a single time. The sample was also reused in another study, on T cells of mothers and their children.

The sequenced material came from blood. These receptors came from a woman between 35 and 50 years old in good health.

At least ten counts were recorded for this clonotype. The V gene is TRBV25-1, the J gene TRBJ2-3, with TRBD2 matching over 10 bases. Germline V CDR1 and CDR2: MGHDK, SYGVNS. With 1 base clipped from V and 4 bases from J, the junction kept 5 bases outside the gene matches. CDR3 length equals 16 residues. The CDR3 nucleotides are TGTGCCAGCAGTGAATGGGCTAGCGGGGGACCAGATACGCAGTATTTT. Its protein is CASSEWASGGPDTQYF.

This clonotype was seen more than once but under ten times. The chain couples TRBV3-1 to TRBJ1-6; 8 bases match TRBD1. CDR1 is LGHDT, CDR2 YNNKEL, per germline (reference sequence). This CDR3 region has 14 residues. V dropped 6 bases and J dropped 6; count of bases not matched to a gene: 4. CDR3 amino acids: CASSSQGANSPLHF. DNA of the CDR3: TGTGCCAGCAGTTCGCAGGGGGCTAATTCACCCCTCCACTTT.

This clonotype was observed at least ten times. The rearrangement uses TRBV5-6 and TRBJ1-6; no reliable D call. Germline loops: CDR1 SGHDT, CDR2 YYEEEE. Deletions cut 1 base from V and 6 bases from J, with 8 bases between. The CDR3 is made up of 14 amino acids. The CDR3 DNA reads as TGTGCCAGCAGCTTGCAGGTTCCTAATTCACCCCTCCACTTT. It yields the protein CASSLQVPNSPLHF.

In regard to this clonotype: Germline and junction disagree at one end, which may indicate a read error. The chain has TRBV6-5 and TRBJ1-1; D unresolved. There are 11 residues in the CDR3. Germline V lookup: CDR1 MNHEY, CDR2 SVGAGI. The CDR3 region is CAGSYGPGAFF. In DNA form, the CDR3 reads TGTGCCGGCAGTTATGGTCCTGGTGCTTTCTTT.

In its sample, this clonotype was seen once. As DNA, the CDR3 is TGTGCCAGCAGCGCAGCGGGCCTCTCCTACGAGCAGTACTTC. As protein: CASSAAGLSYEQYF. The chain employs TRBV11-1 and TRBJ2-7; perhaps TRBD2 as D (6 bases). CDR1 is SGHAT, CDR2 FQDESV, per germline (reference sequence). The CDR3 contains 14 residues. V dropped 5 bases and J dropped 0 bases, with 11 bases sitting between them.

This clonotype was observed many times. The gene calls are TRBV2 and TRBJ2-6; perhaps TRBD1 as D (5 bases). The V end lost 4 bases, the J end lost 0 bases, and 10 bases lay between the germline ends. CDR3 length equals 16 residues. CDR1 SNHLY and CDR2 FYNNEI come from the germline V gene. CDR3 DNA sequence: TGTGCCAGCAGTGTGGGGCAGAGCTCTGGGGCCAACGTCCTGACTTTC. Translating gives CASSVGQSSGANVLTF.

Only a few counts were recorded for this clonotype. V is TRBV9 and J is TRBJ1-1; the D is unclear. Germline V gene sequence: CDR1 SGDLS, CDR2 YYNGEE. This CDR3 is built from 14 residues. The V and J ends lost 2 bases and 2 bases respectively, with 10 bases between them. The CDR3 DNA reads TGTGCCAGCAGCGTTGACATTGGTAACACTGAAGCTTTCTTT. Translated: CASSVDIGNTEAFF.

The sample holds a few counts of this clonotype. V and J are TRBV7-9 and TRBJ2-3; TRBD2 might be the D (6 bases). Germline V gene sequence: CDR1 SEHNR, CDR2 FQNEAQ (reference sequence). CDR3 size: 14 residues. With 7 bases removed from V and 6 bases from J, the gap between germline ends came to 17 bases. In DNA, the CDR3 is TGTGCCAGCAACGAAGCCGGGGGTTCCGATACGCAGTATTTT. It is translated as CASNEAGGSDTQYF.

The chain recombines TRBV20-1 with TRBJ2-7; 9 positions match TRBD1. The CDR3 is 15 amino acids. The J segment lost 0 bases and the V segment lost 5 bases, leaving 8 bases of the junction unmatched. Germline assignment: CDR1 DFQATT and CDR2 SNEGSKA (reference sequence). The DNA of the CDR3 is TGCAGTGCTCGCAGGGACAGGGTTAGCTCCTACGAGCAGTACTTC. It yields the protein CSARRDRVSSYEQYF.

This rearrangement joins TRBV27 to TRBJ2-7, with 8 bases aligning to TRBD1. The CDR3 spans 14 residues. V gave up 8 bases and J gave up 4 bases; unmatched junction bases: 10. Germline V gene data show CDR1 as MNHEY and CDR2 as SMNVEV (reference sequence). CDR3 region: CASGTGGSFYEQYF. DNA of the CDR3: TGTGCCAGCGGAACAGGGGGAAGTTTTTACGAGCAGTACTTC.

The J gene is TRBJ2-5, the V gene TRBV28; 10 nucleotides agree with TRBD1. Unmatched junction bases numbered 8, after V lost 8 bases and J lost 5 bases. Germline CDR1 is MDHEN and CDR2 is SYDVKM. The CDR3 length is 14 residues. Here the CDR3 reads CASWRDRGRETQYF. CDR3 bases: TGTGCCAGCTGGCGGGACAGGGGAAGGGAGACCCAGTACTTC.

This clonotype was seen a handful of times. The chain links TRBV5-1 to TRBJ2-3; the D gene is possibly TRBD2 (6 bases). The length of the CDR3 is 16 residues. The germline V gene has CDR1 SGHRS and CDR2 YFSETQ. The V end lost 0 bases, the J end lost 5 bases, and 16 bases lay between the germline ends. The CDR3 DNA sequence: TGCGCCAGCAGCTTGGCAAGTATGACTAGTAGAGATACGCAGTATTTT. This encodes CASSLASMTSRDTQYF.

The genes are TRBV28 and TRBJ1-2; TRBD1 matches at 7 bases. V dropped 7 bases and J dropped 3; count of bases not matched to a gene: 14. Per the germline V gene, CDR1 is MDHEN and CDR2 is SYDVKM. This CDR3 is built from 16 residues. The CDR3 coding sequence is TGTGCCAGCACCCCGGAACAGGGGTTTGCCCACTATGGCTACACCTTC. Translated: CASTPEQGFAHYGYTF.

Only one count was recorded for this clonotype. The J gene is TRBJ2-1, the V gene TRBV18; D gene ambiguous. The CDR3 spans 16 residues. Trimming removed 0 bases from V and 5 bases from J, with 14 bases in between. Germline loops: CDR1 KGHSH, CDR2 LQKENI. In nucleotides, the CDR3 is TGTGCCAGCTCACCACCCGGCGCGCTGGTGGACAATGAGCAGTTCTTC. Its translation is CASSPPGALVDNEQFF. The full variable domain, with the rest looked up from reference TRBV18 and TRBJ2-1, is NAGVMQNPRHLVRRRGQEARLRCSPMKGHSHVYWYRQLPEEGLKFMVYLQKENIIDESGMPKERFSAEFPKEGPSILRIQQVVRGDSAAYFCASSPPGALVDNEQFFGPGTRLTVL.

This clonotype was counted a few times. The chain combines TRBV11-2 with TRBJ2-4; D is tentatively TRBD1 or TRBD2 (5 bases each). The CDR3 totals 16 residues. The germline V gene has CDR1 SGHAT and CDR2 FQNNGV. Trimming left V 4 bases short and J 4 bases short, with 17 bases between. CDR3 sequence (DNA): TGTGCCAGCAGCTACCTCCGGGACGGAAGAAAAAACATTCAGTACTTC. Encoded protein: CASSYLRDGRKNIQYF.

The gene calls are TRBV30 and TRBJ1-5, with 9 bases fitting TRBD1. This CDR3 comprises 16 residues. Germline V gene data show CDR1 as GTSNPN and CDR2 as SVGIG (reference sequence). The junction had 5 bases not matched to a gene; V was cut back by 1 base and J by 1 base. The CDR3 DNA reads TGTGCCTGGAGTGCTATAGGGACAGGGAGCAATCAGCCCCAGCATTTT. Translated, it gives CAWSAIGTGSNQPQHF.

The table lists this clonotype with a few counts. The chain couples TRBV9 to TRBJ2-1, with 13 bases fitting TRBD2. The germline CDR1 and CDR2 sequences are SGDLS and YYNGEE. Trimming took 2 bases from V and 1 from J; bases not matched to a gene: 3. This CDR3 contains 17 residues. The CDR3 spells CASSVTGLAGSYNEQFF. The CDR3 DNA is TGTGCCAGCAGCGTTACGGGACTAGCGGGGTCCTACAATGAGCAGTTCTTC.

This clonotype has at least ten counts. The gene calls are TRBV20-1 and TRBJ2-1; 7 positions match TRBD1. Germline assignment: CDR1 DFQATT and CDR2 SNEGSKA (reference sequence). V lost 0 bases and J lost 4; bases outside the gene matches: 6. The CDR3 covers 15 residues. Here the CDR3 DNA reads TGCAGTGCTAGAGATTTCCAGGGGGTTTACAATGAGCAGTTCTTC. It codes for CSARDFQGVYNEQFF.

This clonotype was seen a few times. V gene TRBV5-1 combines with J gene TRBJ1-1; TRBD1 matches 7 bases. The ends lost 3 bases at V and 11 bases at J; junction bases unmatched: 10. There are 13 residues in the CDR3. Germline V lookup: CDR1 SGHRS, CDR2 YFSETQ. The CDR3 here is CASSSGTDFEAFF. The CDR3 nucleotides read TGCGCCAGCAGCTCCGGGACAGATTTCGAGGCTTTCTTT.

This clonotype was seen repeatedly, ten times or more. The chain combines TRBV6-5 with TRBJ1-2, with TRBD1 as a possible D gene (6 bases). From germline, CDR1 is MNHEY and CDR2 SVGAGI. The CDR3 runs to 14 residues. The germline V and J ends were trimmed by 5 bases and 5 bases, with 15 bases remaining between them. The CDR3 DNA reads as TGTGCCAGCAGTCCTAGAGGGGGGGAGTATGGCTACACCTTC. Its protein is CASSPRGGEYGYTF.

Only a few counts were recorded for this clonotype. The V and J genes are TRBV7-8 and TRBJ1-2, with TRBD1 as a possible D gene (6 bases). The CDR3 totals 15 residues. CDR1 and CDR2 (germline): SGHVS, FQNEAQ. V lost 0 bases, J lost 2 bases, and 10 bases lay in between. CDR3: CASSLAGADNYGYTF. CDR3 nucleotides: TGTGCCAGCAGCTTAGCGGGGGCCGACAACTATGGCTACACCTTC. Variable domain in full (rest from reference TRBV7-8 and TRBJ1-2): GAGVSQSPRYKVAKRGQDVALRCDPISGHVSLFWYQQALGQGPEFLTYFQNEAQLDKSGLPSDRFFAERPEGSVSTLKIQRTQQEDSAVYLCASSLAGADNYGYTFGSGTRLTVV.

CDR3 residues: CASSKEDIARTEAFF. CDR3 DNA: TGTGCCAGCAGTAAAGAAGACATAGCGAGGACTGAAGCTTTCTTT. The genes are TRBV6-2 or TRBV6-3 and TRBJ1-1; D is uncertain. This CDR3 has 15 amino acids. V lost 5 bases to trimming and J lost 5 bases, with 18 bases between them. CDR1 and CDR2 (germline): MNHEY, SVGEGT.

To note about this clonotype: This may come from a read error, since a much larger clone is one base off. This chain joins TRBV4-2 and TRBJ2-5; D may correspond to TRBD1 or TRBD2 (6 bases each). Trimming left V 0 bases short and J 11 bases short, with 10 bases between. CDR3 length: 12 amino acids. The germline gives CDR1 LGHNA, CDR2 YNFKEQ. The CDR3 nucleotides read TGTGCCAGCAGCCAAGATGGGGGGCAGCAGTACTTC. It encodes CASSQDGGQQYF.

This clonotype was counted ten times or more. Since a much larger clone is just one base distant, this may be a read error. The J gene is TRBJ2-3, the V gene TRBV10-3; either TRBD1 or TRBD2 may supply D (5 bases each). The CDR3 runs to 12 residues. CDR1 is ENHRY, CDR2 SYGVKD, per germline. V was clipped by 7 bases and J by 4 bases, with 9 bases between them. DNA of the CDR3: TGTGCCATCACTGGGGACCCAGATACGCAGTATTTT. It codes for CAITGDPDTQYF.

The genes are TRBV4-2 and TRBJ2-3, with D tentatively TRBD2 (5 bases). V lost 1 base to trimming and J lost 5 bases, with 10 bases between them. Germline V gene data show CDR1 as LGHNA and CDR2 as YNFKEQ. This CDR3 spans 14 amino acids. The CDR3 loop reads CASSQGIARDTQYF. For the CDR3, the DNA is TGTGCCAGCAGCCAAGGAATAGCGAGAGATACGCAGTATTTT.

The V and J genes are TRBV7-2 and TRBJ2-1; a possible D gene is TRBD2 (5 bases). Germline CDR1 is SGHTA and CDR2 is FQGNSA. The CDR3 totals 14 residues. V shed 3 bases and J shed 8 bases, with 14 bases lying between them. The CDR3 nucleotides are TGTGCCAGCAGCTTTATTAGCGCGGTTGATGAGCAGTTCTTC. Translated: CASSFISAVDEQFF.

As to this clonotype: Relative to the germline gene, one junction end is altered; a read error may explain this. V is TRBV15 and J is TRBJ2-7, with 8 bases identical to TRBD1. The germline V gene has CDR1 LNHNV and CDR2 YYDKDF (reference sequence). The CDR3 is 16 amino acids. Here the CDR3 reads CATCSPRDRLSYEQYF. In nucleotides, the CDR3 is TGTGCCACCTGCAGTCCTCGGGACAGGTTGTCCTACGAGCAGTACTTC.

The gene calls are TRBV7-9 and TRBJ2-2; tentative D call: TRBD1 (6 bases). V lost 4 bases and J lost 6, with 18 bases in between. The CDR3 consists of 16 residues. In germline, CDR1 is SEHNR, CDR2 FQNEAQ (reference sequence). CDR3: CASSSTWTVSAGELFF. The CDR3 DNA is TGTGCCAGCAGCTCCACCTGGACAGTAAGCGCCGGGGAGCTGTTTTTT.